This TCR beta chain derives from a study of blood T cell repertoires in COVID-19. Looking at the study overall: Both acute and convalescent COVID-19 samples were obtained from the United States, Italy and Spain. PBMCs, B-cell-depleted T cells, or T cells provided the cDNA or gDNA that made up the material.

In the source study's methods: By means of reference gene primer amplification, nucleated cell counts were estimated. Assay used: immunoSEQ multiplex PCR; TCRdb lists only in-frame clones, some missing. V and J calls and clone size come straight from that table; D and trimming were deduced from the DNA. This table holds some 120,000 clones, roughly four fifths found once. This receptor was taken from a woman aged 50 to 65 with acute or convalescent COVID-19. The sample comprised peripheral blood.

CDR3 sequence: CAWSGEVNSPLHF. The CDR3 DNA is TGTGCCTGGAGTGGGGAGGTCAATTCACCCCTCCACTTT. The chain couples TRBV30 to TRBJ1-6; D is ambiguous. This CDR3 region has 13 residues. V was shortened by 1 base and J by 7 bases, with 8 bases between the two germline ends. CDR1 GTSNPN and CDR2 SVGIG come from the germline V gene (reference sequence).